Given below is one T cell receptor (beta chain) in context. Antigen unknown. These data belong to a study of cytomegalovirus exposure and HLA in healthy donors. Findings and caveats of the study: A later analysis revealed that TCR association rates differed between HLA loci, peaking at DRB1 and bottoming out at HLA-C.

Primers: 60 Vbeta forward and 13 Jbeta reverse. Sequencing was performed with immunoSEQ multiplex PCR; in TCRdb, only in-frame clones are kept and a portion is missing. This table holds under 200,000 clones, around 84% found once. Trimming removed 5 bases from V and 6 bases from J, with 19 bases in between. CDR3 size: 14 residues. Germline CDR1 and CDR2: GTSNPN and SVGIG (reference sequence). Sequences were obtained from PBMCs. The chain couples TRBV30 to TRBJ1-1; D perhaps matches TRBD1 (5 bases). The clonotype was recovered from a man aged 18-30 years in good health and CMV-seronegative. In DNA form, the CDR3 reads TGTGCCTGGGCTGGGGGGGAAGGGTACTCTGAAGCTTTCTTT. Its translation: CAWAGGEGYSEAFF.